This is a list of T cell receptor beta chains from one sample in a study of shared clonotypes between healthy human individuals. Here immunoSEQ multiplex PCR was the method, and the copy in TCRdb shows in-frame clones only, minus some. The table includes over a million clones, approximately 98% detected once. Sequenced sample: naive CD4+ T cells sorted from blood. These receptors were obtained from a man younger than 45 in good health. The CDR3 runs from the conserved cysteine through the conserved F or W. A D gene is named only where the DNA matches it firmly. Clone size is given for some rows only: seen once, a few or many times, or a class if the clone is expanded.

TRBD1,NA,TRBJ1-5,TRBV9,CASSPRTGSSNQPQHF,TGTGCCAGCAGCCCCCGGACAGGTTCTAGCAATCAGCCCCAGCATTTT
NA,NA,TRBJ2-5,TRBV11-3,CASSLDPEETQYF,TGTGCCAGCAGCTTAGATCCTGAAGAGACCCAGTACTTC
NA,NA,TRBJ2-1,TRBV7-7,CASSPLGGSSSYNEQFF,TGTGCTAGCAGCCCCCTTGGAGGATCTAGCTCCTACAATGAGCAGTTCTTC
TRBD2,NA,TRBJ2-1,TRBV4-2,CASSRKHPAGYNEQFF,TGTGCCAGCAGCCGAAAACACCCAGCGGGATACAATGAGCAGTTCTTC
NA,once,TRBJ1-1,TRBV5-1,CASSTLNTEAFF,TGCGCCAGCAGCACCCTGAACACTGAAGCTTTCTTT
NA,NA,TRBJ2-7,TRBV5-1,CASSFGSSYEQYF,TGCGCCAGCAGCTTTGGCTCTTCCTACGAGCAGTACTTC
TRBD1,NA,TRBJ1-4,TRBV4-3,CASSQDSAGTGIEKLFF,TGCGCCAGCAGCCAAGACTCTGCCGGGACAGGGATTGAAAAACTGTTTTTT
TRBD2,NA,TRBJ2-7,TRBV19,CASSMGTISYEQYF,TGTGCCAGTAGTATGGGGACTATCTCCTACGAGCAGTACTTC
NA,NA,TRBJ2-1,TRBV2,CASSVGVIVNEQFF,TGTGCCAGCAGTGTCGGGGTAATTGTCAATGAGCAGTTCTTC
NA,NA,TRBJ1-3,TRBV6-1,CASRRDYGGNTIYF,TGTGCCAGCAGACGGGATTATGGGGGGAACACCATATATTTT
NA,NA,TRBJ1-2,TRBV5-4,CASSLAGQGYNYGYTF,TGTGCCAGCAGCTTGGCGGGTCAGGGGTATAACTATGGCTACACCTTC
NA,NA,TRBJ2-5,TRBV4-3,CASSQGLQETQYF,TGCGCCAGCAGCCAGGGACTCCAAGAGACCCAGTACTTC
NA,NA,TRBJ2-5,TRBV11-2,CASSLTQGSETQYF,TGTGCCAGCAGCTTAACGCAGGGGTCGGAGACCCAGTACTTC
NA,NA,TRBJ2-3,TRBV6-6,CASSYPGQSDTQYF,TGTGCCAGCAGTTACCCCGGACAGTCCGATACGCAGTATTTT
TRBD2,NA,TRBJ2-1,TRBV6-5,CASSYLTSRSYNEQFF,TGTGCCAGCAGTTACTTGACTAGCCGCTCCTACAATGAGCAGTTCTTC
TRBD2,NA,TRBJ2-7,TRBV11-2,CASSLGLAGAHEQYF,TGTGCCAGCAGCCTGGGACTAGCGGGAGCCCACGAGCAGTACTTC
TRBD1,NA,TRBJ2-7,TRBV30,CAWSPADRGLYEQYF,TGTGCCTGGAGTCCCGCGGACAGGGGGCTCTACGAGCAGTACTTC
NA,NA,TRBJ2-1,TRBV5-1,CASSFPDGTRETQGYNEQFF,TGCGCCAGCAGCTTTCCAGATGGGACCCGAGAGACCCAAGGATACAATGAGCAGTTCTTC
NA,NA,TRBJ1-3,TRBV28,CASSRAADGNTIYF,TGTGCCAGCAGTAGAGCGGCGGATGGAAACACCATATATTTT
TRBD2,NA,TRBJ2-3,TRBV29-1,CSLAGGDADTQYF,TGCAGCTTAGCGGGGGGGGATGCAGATACGCAGTATTTT
NA,NA,TRBJ2-7,TRBV4-2,CASSQSGLYEQYF,TGTGCCAGCAGCCAGTCTGGCCTTTACGAGCAGTACTTC
TRBD2,NA,TRBJ2-1,TRBV5-4,CASSQLAGNNEQFF,TGTGCCAGCAGCCAACTAGCGGGAAACAATGAGCAGTTCTTC
NA,NA,TRBJ2-1,TRBV11-2,CASSSGRAGALNEQFF,TGTGCCAGCAGCTCCGGTCGGGCAGGGGCGTTAAATGAGCAGTTCTTC
TRBD1,NA,TRBJ1-1,TRBV28,CASSTWGQGTSEAFF,TGTGCCAGCAGCACCTGGGGACAGGGGACTTCTGAAGCTTTCTTT
TRBD1,once,TRBJ2-1,TRBV11-2,CASSLFWTGGRDEQFF,TGTGCCAGCAGCTTATTCTGGACAGGGGGCAGGGATGAGCAGTTCTTC
TRBD1,once,TRBJ1-1,TRBV20-1,CSALTGVEAFF,TGCAGTGCTCTTACAGGGGTTGAAGCTTTCTTT
TRBD1,NA,TRBJ1-2,TRBV5-8,CASTPRDSFIGYTF,TGTGCCAGCACCCCCCGGGACAGCTTCATTGGCTACACCTTC
NA,NA,TRBJ2-5,TRBV11-2,CASSSGSGKTQYF,TGTGCCAGCAGCTCAGGGTCGGGAAAGACCCAGTACTTC